A single sample is the source of the 7 T cell receptor beta chains below, sequenced in a study of beta chain features in type 1 diabetes (dated by TCRdb to 2016 to 2018). Preparation of the library involved the immunoSEQ multiplex PCR assay. All of the isolated RNA was reverse transcribed with the High Capacity cDNA Reverse Transcription Kit, so expressed TCRB transcripts were sequenced. The table comes from immuneACCESS by way of TCRdb, which keeps in-frame sequences with V and J called. Part of the clones is missing from these tables; in studies checked, under half for an unresolved V gene and the rest for unknown reasons. The sample has more than 25,000 clones on record, 56% of them singletons. Clones ranked in the top ten supply under 1.5% of the sample. Study-wide conclusions, independent of this receptor: Type 1 diabetes patients showed a moderate but significant shortening of TCRB CDR3 length in all four CD4+ subsets.

No antigen has been identified for these receptors. Source material: Tregs from blood. The cell subset or site label on this specimen signifies: regulatory CD4+ T cells. Receptor source: a woman aged 18-29 years with type 1 diabetes.

This clone was picked up a small number of times. This chain uses TRBV2 with TRBJ2-3; TRBD1 might be the D (6 bases). The length of the CDR3 is 18 residues. The germline V gene encodes CDR1 SNHLY and CDR2 FYNNEI. V was pared by 0 bases and J by 0 bases, with 16 bases between. CDR3 protein: CASSEALAGALSTDTQYF. The CDR3 DNA is TGTGCCAGCAGTGAAGCATTGGCAGGGGCCCTGAGCACAGATACGCAGTATTTT.

The chain has TRBV28 and TRBJ2-7; a weak D match, TRBD2 (6 bases). V was shortened by 6 bases and J by 8 bases, with 17 bases between the two germline ends. There are 13 residues in the CDR3. Germline V gene lookup returns CDR1 MDHEN and CDR2 SYDVKM. The DNA of the CDR3 is TGTGCCAGCAGGACGACTAGTTATACGAAGCAGTACTTC. Translation: CASRTTSYTKQYF.

V is TRBV6-1 and J is TRBJ1-1, with 7 bases matching TRBD1. CDR1 and CDR2 from the germline V gene are MNHNS and SASEGT. V was pared by 4 bases and J by 4 bases, with 3 bases of the junction left unmatched. The CDR3 runs 13 residues. Written as DNA, the CDR3 is TGTGCCAGCAGTGTTACAGGGGCCACTGAAGCTTTCTTT. It specifies CASSVTGATEAFF.

The genes are TRBV5-4 and TRBJ1-4; D call uncertain. V was clipped by 0 bases and J by 4 bases, with 10 bases between them. CDR1 is SGHNT and CDR2 is YYREEE in the germline V gene (reference sequence). This CDR3 spans 15 amino acids. The CDR3 nucleotides are TGTGCCAGCAGCTTGGAGCCCTCCTATAATGAAAAACTGTTTTTT. It codes for CASSLEPSYNEKLFF. The whole variable domain, filled in from reference TRBV5-4 and TRBJ1-4, reads ETGVTQSPTHLIKTRGQQVTLRCSSQSGHNTVSWYQQALGQGPQFIFQYYREEENGRGNFPPRFSGLQFPNYSSELNVNALELDDSALYLCASSLEPSYNEKLFFGSGTQLSVL.

This sequence joins TRBV4-1 and TRBJ1-2, with 9 nucleotides matching TRBD1. Germline lookup yields CDR1 MGHRA and CDR2 YSYEKL. V lost 2 bases and J lost 5; bases outside the gene matches: 6. The CDR3 has 15 amino acids. This CDR3 reads CASSQPQGARYGYTF. The CDR3 DNA reads as TGCGCCAGCAGCCAACCACAGGGGGCACGGTATGGCTACACCTTC.

This clone was seen a single time. CDR3 protein: CASSSDGRVTDTQYF. CDR3 bases: TGTGCCAGCAGTTCCGACGGTCGGGTCACAGATACGCAGTATTTT. This rearrangement joins TRBV2 to TRBJ2-3; D gene unclear. CDR3 length: 15 residues. Trimming stripped 5 bases from V and 2 bases from J, with 14 bases between. CDR1 and CDR2 from the germline V gene are SNHLY and FYNNEI.

This chain joins TRBV7-9 and TRBJ2-6, with D tentatively TRBD1 (5 bases). Germline CDR1 SEHNR, CDR2 FQNEAQ (reference sequence). Trimming removed 7 bases from V and 6 bases from J, with 7 bases in between. This CDR3 has 12 residues. The CDR3 DNA follows: TGTGCCAGCAAAGGGGAGGCCAACGTCCTGACTTTC. Protein product: CASKGEANVLTF.